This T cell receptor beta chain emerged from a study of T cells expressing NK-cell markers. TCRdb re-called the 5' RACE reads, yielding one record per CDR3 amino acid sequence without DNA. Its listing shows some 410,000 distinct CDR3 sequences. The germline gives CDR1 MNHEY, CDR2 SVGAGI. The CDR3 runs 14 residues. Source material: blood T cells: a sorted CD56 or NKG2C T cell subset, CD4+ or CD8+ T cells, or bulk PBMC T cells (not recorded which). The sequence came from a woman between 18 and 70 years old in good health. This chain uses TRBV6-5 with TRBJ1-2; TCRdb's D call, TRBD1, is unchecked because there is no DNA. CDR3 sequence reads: CASSYGGQAYGYTF.